Below are 12 T cell receptor beta chains sequenced from a single sample in a study of tumor and adjacent non-tumor tissue in lung cancer. The library came from three nested PCR rounds adapted from ARM-PCR protocols. TCRdb used MiXCR to reprocess the multiplex PCR reads, holding one entry per CDR3 protein. Found here are approximately 140,000 distinct CDR3 sequences, around 61% of them singletons; the top ten hold roughly 18%. The template was RNA from unsorted bulk tissue. The sample comprised lung tumor tissue. The receptors stem from a man in his sixties with small cell lung cancer.

The chain links TRBV20-1 to TRBJ2-3; TRBD2 might be the D (5 bases). V lost 4 bases and J lost 6, with 17 bases in between. CDR1 DFQATT and CDR2 SNEGSKA come from the germline V gene (reference sequence). CDR3 size: 14 residues. The CDR3, as DNA: TGCAGTGCTATCCTTACCGGGATAGCTGATACGCAGTATTTT. This gives the protein CSAILTGIADTQYF.

Remarks on this clonotype: The junction differs from germline at one of its ends, possibly a read error. This chain uses TRBV28 with TRBJ2-1; no firm D call. The CDR3 spans 15 residues. Germline V CDR1 and CDR2: MDHEN, SYDVKM. The CDR3 here is CASRLPQSSANEQFF. CDR3 bases: TGTGCCAGCAGGTTGCCGCAATCCTCTGCTAATGAACAGTTCTTC.

A word on this clonotype: A much larger clone differs by one base, so this may be a read error. This sequence joins TRBV12-3 or TRBV12-4 and TRBJ2-7; D may be TRBD2 (6 bases). The CDR3 runs to 15 residues. The germline V and J ends were trimmed by 5 bases and 4 bases, with 18 bases remaining between them. In DNA form, the CDR3 reads TGTGCCAGCAGTCCCGTAGCGGTGGTGGAGTACGAGCAGTACTTC. Translating gives CASSPVAVVEYEQYF.

Remarks on this clonotype: One junction end disagrees with the germline gene, perhaps due to a read error. This chain uses TRBV5-1 with TRBJ1-1, with TRBD1 identical over 11 bases. From germline, CDR1 is SGHRS and CDR2 YFSETQ. The CDR3 spans 15 residues. CDR3 loop: CVSRADPGTGGMAFF. DNA of the CDR3: TGCGTCAGCAGGGCTGACCCCGGGACAGGGGGTATGGCTTTCTTT.

Turning to this clonotype: One end of the junction fails to match germline, which may point to a read error. This rearrangement joins TRBV11-2 to TRBJ2-2; no definite D call. Looked up from germline, CDR1 is SGHAT and CDR2 is FQNNGV. The CDR3 covers 15 residues. Written as DNA, the CDR3 is TGTGCCAGTAGCTTTAATTATGGTATCCCCTGGGAGCTGTTTTTT. Protein sequence: CASSFNYGIPWELFF.

This clonotype was seen a handful of times. The junction does not match germline at one end; this may be a read error. The chain combines TRBV5-8 with TRBJ1-5, with 8 bases fitting TRBD1. Germline lookup yields CDR1 SGHTS and CDR2 YDEGEE. The CDR3 length is 15 residues. The CDR3 sequence: CASSYGQGLVQPQHF. CDR3 DNA sequence: TGTGCCAGCAGCTATGGACAGGGCCTCGTTCAGCCTCAGCATTTT.

Notes on this clonotype: One end of the junction varies from germline; a read error may be responsible. J is TRBJ2-3 and V is TRBV20-1; D unresolved. This CDR3 has 11 amino acids. Per germline, CDR1 DFQATT and CDR2 SNEGSKA (reference sequence). CDR3 protein: CNARDIDTQYF. The CDR3 coding sequence is TGCAATGCTAGAGACATAGATACGCAGTATTTT.

This chain connects TRBV11-1 to TRBJ2-4; 13 bases fit TRBD2. This CDR3 spans 19 amino acids. V lost 8 bases to trimming and J lost 2 bases; unmatched junction nucleotides: 15. Germline CDR1 and CDR2: SGHAT and FQDESV (reference sequence). CDR3 in DNA: TGTGCCAGCTACCGCTTCCCGGGACTAGCGGGACTAACCAAAAACATTCAGTACTTC. This encodes CASYRFPGLAGLTKNIQYF.

In the case of this clonotype: A clone one base away is much larger, so this may be a read error. Here the CDR3 reads CTSSVAGGYEQYF. CDR3 nucleotides: TGTACCAGCAGCGTAGCTGGGGGGTACGAGCAGTACTTC. The chain employs TRBV9 and TRBJ2-7; D perhaps matches TRBD2 (6 bases). CDR1 is SGDLS, CDR2 YYNGEE, per germline. This CDR3 is 13 amino acids long.

This clonotype was counted a single time. One junction end does not reproduce the germline sequence, and a read error may be involved. This rearrangement joins TRBV11-1 to TRBJ1-1; D may be TRBD1 (6 bases). CDR3 length equals 12 residues. Germline lookup yields CDR1 SGHAT and CDR2 FQDESV (reference sequence). CDR3 DNA: TGTACCAGCAGTGGGGGCGGGTCTGAAGCTTCCTTT. Translation gives CTSSGGGSEASF.

As to this clonotype: One end of the junction does not line up with germline, which may come from a read error. CDR3 in DNA: TGTGCCAGCAATCGTGATGACACGGGACTAGCGGGTCGCACCTGGGACCTGTTTTTT. It is translated as CASNRDDTGLAGRTWDLFF. The chain uses TRBV11-3 and TRBJ2-2; TRBD2 matches 12 bases. The CDR3 length is 19 residues. Per the germline V gene, CDR1 is SGHNT and CDR2 is YENEEA.

In the case of this clonotype: The germline gene is not matched at one end of the junction; a read error may be the cause. Here the CDR3 DNA reads TGTACCAGCAGCCTTCTAGCGGGGAACTACAATGAGCAGTTCTTC. It encodes CTSSLLAGNYNEQFF. This chain connects TRBV5-4 to TRBJ2-1, with 9 bases matching TRBD2. The germline V gene has CDR1 SGHNT and CDR2 YYREEE (reference sequence). The CDR3 is 15 residues long.